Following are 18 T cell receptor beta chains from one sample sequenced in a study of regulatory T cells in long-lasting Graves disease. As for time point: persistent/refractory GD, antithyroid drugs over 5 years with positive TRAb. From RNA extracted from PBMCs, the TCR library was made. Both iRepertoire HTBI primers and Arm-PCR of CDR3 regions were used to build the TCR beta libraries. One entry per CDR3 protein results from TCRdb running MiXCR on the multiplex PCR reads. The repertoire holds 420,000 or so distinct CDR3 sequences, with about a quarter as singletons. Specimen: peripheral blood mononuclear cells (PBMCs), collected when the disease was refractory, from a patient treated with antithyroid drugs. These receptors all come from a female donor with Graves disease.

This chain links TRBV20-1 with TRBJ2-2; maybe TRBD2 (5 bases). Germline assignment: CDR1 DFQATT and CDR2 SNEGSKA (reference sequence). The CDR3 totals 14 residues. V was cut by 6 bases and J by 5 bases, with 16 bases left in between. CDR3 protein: CSAPTGKPTGELFF. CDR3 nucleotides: TGCAGTGCCCCAACCGGGAAACCAACCGGGGAGCTGTTTTTT.

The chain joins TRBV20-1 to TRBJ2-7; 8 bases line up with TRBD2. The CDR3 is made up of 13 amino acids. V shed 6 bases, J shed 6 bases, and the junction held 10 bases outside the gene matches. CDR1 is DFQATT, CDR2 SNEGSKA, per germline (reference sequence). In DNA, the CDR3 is TGCAGTGCCGTCGGGACTAGTTATATCGAGCAGTACTTC. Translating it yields CSAVGTSYIEQYF.

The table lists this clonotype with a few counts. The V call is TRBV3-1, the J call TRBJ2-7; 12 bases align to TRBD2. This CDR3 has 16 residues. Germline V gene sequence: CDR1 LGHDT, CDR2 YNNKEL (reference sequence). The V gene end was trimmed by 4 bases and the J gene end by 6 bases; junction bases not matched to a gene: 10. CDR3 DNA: TGTGCCAGCAGCCCCTATCTAGCGGGAGGGCCAATCGAGCAGTACTTC. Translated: CASSPYLAGGPIEQYF.

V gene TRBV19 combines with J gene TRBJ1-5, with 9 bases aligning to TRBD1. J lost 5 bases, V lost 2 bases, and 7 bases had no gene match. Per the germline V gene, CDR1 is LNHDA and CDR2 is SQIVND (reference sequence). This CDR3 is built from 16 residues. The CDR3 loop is CASSIHRDRVDQPQHF. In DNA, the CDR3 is TGTGCCAGTAGTATACACCGGGACAGGGTAGATCAGCCCCAGCATTTT.

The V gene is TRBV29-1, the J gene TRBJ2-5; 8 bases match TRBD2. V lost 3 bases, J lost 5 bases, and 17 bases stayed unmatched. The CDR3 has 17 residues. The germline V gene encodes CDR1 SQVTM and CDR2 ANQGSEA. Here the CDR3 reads CSVERGESGSERETQYF. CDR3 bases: TGCAGCGTTGAGAGGGGGGAAAGCGGGAGTGAGCGGGAGACCCAGTACTTC.

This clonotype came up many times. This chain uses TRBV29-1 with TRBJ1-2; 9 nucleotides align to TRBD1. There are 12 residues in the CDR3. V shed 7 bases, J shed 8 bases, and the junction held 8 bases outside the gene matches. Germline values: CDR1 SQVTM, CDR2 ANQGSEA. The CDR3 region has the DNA TGCAGCGGGGTGGACAGGGGTGGAGGCTACACCTTC. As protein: CSGVDRGGGYTF.

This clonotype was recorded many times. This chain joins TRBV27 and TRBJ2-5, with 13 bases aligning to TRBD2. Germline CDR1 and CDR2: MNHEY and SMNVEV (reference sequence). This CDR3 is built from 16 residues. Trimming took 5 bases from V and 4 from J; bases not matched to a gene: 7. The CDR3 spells CASSRRTSGRGETQYF. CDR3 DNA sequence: TGTGCCAGCAGTCGCCGGACTAGCGGGAGAGGAGAGACCCAGTACTTC.

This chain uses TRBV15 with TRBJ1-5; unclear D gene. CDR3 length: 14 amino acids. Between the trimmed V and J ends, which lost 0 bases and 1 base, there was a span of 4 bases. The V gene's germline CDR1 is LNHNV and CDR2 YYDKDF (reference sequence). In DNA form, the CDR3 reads TGTGCCACCAGCAGAGATTTAAGCAATCAGCCCCAGCATTTT. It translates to CATSRDLSNQPQHF.

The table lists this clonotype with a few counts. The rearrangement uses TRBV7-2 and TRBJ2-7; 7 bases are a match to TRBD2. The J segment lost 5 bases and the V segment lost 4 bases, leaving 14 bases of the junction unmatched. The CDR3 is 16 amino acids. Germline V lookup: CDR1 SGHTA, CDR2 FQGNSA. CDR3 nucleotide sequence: TGTGCCAGCAGCTCCCCTTTTGCGGGAGTCAAAAACGAGCAGTACTTC. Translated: CASSSPFAGVKNEQYF.

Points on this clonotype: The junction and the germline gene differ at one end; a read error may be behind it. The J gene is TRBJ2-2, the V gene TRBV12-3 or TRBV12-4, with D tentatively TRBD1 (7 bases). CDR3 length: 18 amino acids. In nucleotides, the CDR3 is TGTGCCGGCAGTTTTTCACGACCGGGGGCAGGGGGTACCGGGGAGCTGTTTTTT. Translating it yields CAGSFSRPGAGGTGELFF.

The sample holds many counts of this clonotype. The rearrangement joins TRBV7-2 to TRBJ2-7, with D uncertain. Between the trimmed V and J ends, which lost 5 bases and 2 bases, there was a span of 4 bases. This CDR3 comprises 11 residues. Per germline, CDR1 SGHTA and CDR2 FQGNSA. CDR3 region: CASSTAYEQYF. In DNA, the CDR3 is TGTGCCAGCAGCACCGCCTACGAGCAGTACTTC.

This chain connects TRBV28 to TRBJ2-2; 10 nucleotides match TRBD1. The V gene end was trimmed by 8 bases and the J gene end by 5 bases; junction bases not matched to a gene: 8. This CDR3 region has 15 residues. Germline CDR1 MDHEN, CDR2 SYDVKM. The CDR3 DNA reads TGTGCCAGCTATCCGGGACAGGGGATGACCGGGGAGCTGTTTTTT. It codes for CASYPGQGMTGELFF.

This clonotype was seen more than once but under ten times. CDR3 loop: CASSLTLRDPEAFF. The CDR3 nucleotides are TGTGCCAGCAGCTTGACTCTCAGGGACCCTGAAGCTTTCTTT. The V gene is TRBV7-2, the J gene TRBJ1-1, with D perhaps matching TRBD1 (5 bases). Germline values: CDR1 SGHTA, CDR2 FQGNSA. CDR3 size: 14 residues. The V and J ends lost 3 bases and 6 bases respectively, with 14 bases between them. Based on the CDR3 plus reference TRBV7-2 and TRBJ1-1, the full variable domain is GAGVSQSPSNKVTEKGKDVELRCDPISGHTALYWYRQSLGQGLEFLIYFQGNSAPDKSGLPSDRFSAERTGGSVSTLTIQRTQQEDSAVYLCASSLTLRDPEAFFGQGTRLTVV.

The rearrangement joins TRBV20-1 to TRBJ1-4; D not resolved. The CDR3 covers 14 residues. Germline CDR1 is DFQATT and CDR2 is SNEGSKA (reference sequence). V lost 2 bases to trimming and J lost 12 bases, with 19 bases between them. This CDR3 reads CSARIGLREEQLFF. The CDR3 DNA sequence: TGCAGTGCTAGAATTGGCCTAAGGGAGGAACAACTGTTTTTT.

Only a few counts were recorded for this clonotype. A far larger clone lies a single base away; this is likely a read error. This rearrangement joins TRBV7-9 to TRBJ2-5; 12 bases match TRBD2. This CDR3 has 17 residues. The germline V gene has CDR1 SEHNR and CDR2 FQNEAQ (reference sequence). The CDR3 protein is CTSSPGGLAGYQETQYF. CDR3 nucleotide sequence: TGTACCAGCAGCCCGGGAGGACTAGCGGGATACCAAGAGACCCAGTACTTC.

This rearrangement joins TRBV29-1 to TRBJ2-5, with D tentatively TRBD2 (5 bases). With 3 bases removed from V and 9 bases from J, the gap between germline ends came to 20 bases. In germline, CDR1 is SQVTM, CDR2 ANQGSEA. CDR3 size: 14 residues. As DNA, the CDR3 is TGCAGCGTTGACCTGGCTAGCCGCATCGAGGCCCAGTACTTC. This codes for CSVDLASRIEAQYF.

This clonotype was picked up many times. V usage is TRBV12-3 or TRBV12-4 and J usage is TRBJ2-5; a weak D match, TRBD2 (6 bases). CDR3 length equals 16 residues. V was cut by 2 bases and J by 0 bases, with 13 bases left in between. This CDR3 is CASSLWRGGDQETQYF. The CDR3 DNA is TGTGCCAGCAGTTTATGGCGGGGCGGGGACCAAGAGACCCAGTACTTC.

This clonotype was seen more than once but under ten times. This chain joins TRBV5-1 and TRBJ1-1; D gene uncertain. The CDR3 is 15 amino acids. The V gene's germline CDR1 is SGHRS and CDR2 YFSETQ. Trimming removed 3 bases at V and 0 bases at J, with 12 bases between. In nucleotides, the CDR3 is TGCGCCAGCAGCTCCGGACGAATCATGAACACTGAAGCTTTCTTT. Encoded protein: CASSSGRIMNTEAFF.